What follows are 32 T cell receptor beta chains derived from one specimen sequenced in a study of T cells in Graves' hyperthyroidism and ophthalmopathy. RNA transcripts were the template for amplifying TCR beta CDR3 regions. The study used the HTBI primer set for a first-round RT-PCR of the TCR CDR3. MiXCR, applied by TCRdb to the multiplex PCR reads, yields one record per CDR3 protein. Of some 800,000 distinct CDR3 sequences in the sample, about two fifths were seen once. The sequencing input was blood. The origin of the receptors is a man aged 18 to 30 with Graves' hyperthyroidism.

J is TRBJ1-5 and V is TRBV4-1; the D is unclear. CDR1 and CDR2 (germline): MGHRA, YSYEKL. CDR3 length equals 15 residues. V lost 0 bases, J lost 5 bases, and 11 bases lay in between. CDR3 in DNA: TGCGCCAGCAGCCAAGACGGGCAGGCTCATCAGCCCCAGCATTTT. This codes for CASSQDGQAHQPQHF.

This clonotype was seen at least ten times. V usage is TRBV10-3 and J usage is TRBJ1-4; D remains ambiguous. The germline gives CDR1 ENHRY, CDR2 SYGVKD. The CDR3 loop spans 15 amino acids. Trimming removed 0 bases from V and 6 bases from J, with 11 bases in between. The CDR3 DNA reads TGTGCCATCAGTGAGTCCTTAGGAACAGATGAAAAACTGTTTTTT. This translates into CAISESLGTDEKLFF.

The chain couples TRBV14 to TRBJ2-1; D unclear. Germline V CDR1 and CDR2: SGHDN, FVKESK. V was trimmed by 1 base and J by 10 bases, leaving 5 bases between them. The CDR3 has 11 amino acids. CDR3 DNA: TGTGCCAGCAGCCAAGGGCAAGAGCAGTTCTTC. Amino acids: CASSQGQEQFF.

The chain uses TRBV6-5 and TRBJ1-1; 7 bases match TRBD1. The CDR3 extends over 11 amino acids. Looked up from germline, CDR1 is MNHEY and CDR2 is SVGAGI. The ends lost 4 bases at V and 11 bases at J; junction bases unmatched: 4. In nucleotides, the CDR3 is TGTGCCAGCAGTTTTGGGACAGATGCTTTCTTT. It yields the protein CASSFGTDAFF.

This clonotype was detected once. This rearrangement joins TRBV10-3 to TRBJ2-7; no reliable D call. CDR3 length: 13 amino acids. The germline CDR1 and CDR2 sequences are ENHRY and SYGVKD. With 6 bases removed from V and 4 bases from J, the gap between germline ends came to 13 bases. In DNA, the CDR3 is TGTGCCATCAGGTTTGCGGAGATGTACGAGCAGTACTTC. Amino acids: CAIRFAEMYEQYF.

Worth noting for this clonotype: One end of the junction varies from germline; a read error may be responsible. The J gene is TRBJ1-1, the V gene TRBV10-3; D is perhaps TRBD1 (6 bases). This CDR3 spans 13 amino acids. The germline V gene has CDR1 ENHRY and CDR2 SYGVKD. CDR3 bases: TGTGCCAGCAGTTCCGGCAGGGGCTTAAAAGCTTTCTTT. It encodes CASSSGRGLKAFF.

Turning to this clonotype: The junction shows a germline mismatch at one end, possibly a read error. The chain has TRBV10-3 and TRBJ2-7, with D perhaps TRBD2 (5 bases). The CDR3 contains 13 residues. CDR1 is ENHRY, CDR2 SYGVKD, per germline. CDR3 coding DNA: TGTGCCATCAGTGAGTCGGGGTCCGGGGAGCTGTACTTC. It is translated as CAISESGSGELYF.

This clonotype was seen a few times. The CDR3 DNA sequence: TGTGCCAGCAGTTCCGGGACAGGGGTGCGAACTGGGGCCAACGTCCTGACTTTC. As protein: CASSSGTGVRTGANVLTF. V is TRBV7-9 and J is TRBJ2-6, with 10 bases that match TRBD1. Germline V gene sequence: CDR1 SEHNR, CDR2 FQNEAQ (reference sequence). The CDR3 spans 18 residues. Trimming removed 6 bases from V and 2 bases from J; junction bases left unmatched: 10.

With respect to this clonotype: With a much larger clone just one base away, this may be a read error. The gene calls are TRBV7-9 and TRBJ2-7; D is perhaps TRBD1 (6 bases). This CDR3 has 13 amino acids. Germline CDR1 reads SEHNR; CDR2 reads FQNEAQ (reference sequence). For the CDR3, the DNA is TGTGCCAGCAGCTCCGAACAGGGAAGCGAGCAGCACTTC. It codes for CASSSEQGSEQHF.

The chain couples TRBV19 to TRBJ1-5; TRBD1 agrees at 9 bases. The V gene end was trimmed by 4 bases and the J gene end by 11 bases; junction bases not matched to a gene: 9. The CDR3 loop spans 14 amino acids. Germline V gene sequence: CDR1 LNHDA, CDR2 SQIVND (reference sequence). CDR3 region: CASSTTGGRETQHF. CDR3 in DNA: TGTGCCAGTAGTACTACAGGGGGCCGGGAGACCCAGCATTTT.

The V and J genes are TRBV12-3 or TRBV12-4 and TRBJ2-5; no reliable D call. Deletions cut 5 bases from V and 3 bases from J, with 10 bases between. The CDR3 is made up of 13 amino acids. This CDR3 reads CASSRPNKETQYF. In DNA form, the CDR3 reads TGTGCCAGCAGTCGGCCAAATAAAGAGACCCAGTACTTC.

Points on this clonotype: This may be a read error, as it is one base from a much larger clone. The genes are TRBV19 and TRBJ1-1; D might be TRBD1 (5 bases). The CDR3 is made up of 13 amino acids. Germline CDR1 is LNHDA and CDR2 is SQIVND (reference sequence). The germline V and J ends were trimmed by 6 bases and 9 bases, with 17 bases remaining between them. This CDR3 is CASRWGGVTKAFF. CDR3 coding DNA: TGTGCCAGTAGATGGGGAGGGGTTACTAAAGCTTTCTTT.

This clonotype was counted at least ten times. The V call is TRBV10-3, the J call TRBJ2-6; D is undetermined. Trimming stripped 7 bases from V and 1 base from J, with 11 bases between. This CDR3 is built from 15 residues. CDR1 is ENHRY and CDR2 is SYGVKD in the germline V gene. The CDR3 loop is CAITDSVSGANVLTF. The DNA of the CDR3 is TGTGCCATCACCGATTCAGTTTCTGGGGCCAACGTCCTGACTTTC.

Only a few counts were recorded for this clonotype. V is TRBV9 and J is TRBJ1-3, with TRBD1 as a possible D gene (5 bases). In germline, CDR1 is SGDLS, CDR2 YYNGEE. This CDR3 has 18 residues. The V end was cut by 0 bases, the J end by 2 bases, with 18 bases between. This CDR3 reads CASSVVDTQLYPGNTIYF. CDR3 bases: TGTGCCAGCAGCGTAGTGGACACCCAGCTCTACCCTGGAAACACCATATATTTT. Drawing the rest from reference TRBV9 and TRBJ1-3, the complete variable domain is DSGVTQTPKHLITATGQRVTLRCSPRSGDLSVYWYQQSLDQGLQFLIQYYNGEERAKGNILERFSAQQFPDLHSELNLSSLELGDSALYFCASSVVDTQLYPGNTIYFGEGSWLTVV.

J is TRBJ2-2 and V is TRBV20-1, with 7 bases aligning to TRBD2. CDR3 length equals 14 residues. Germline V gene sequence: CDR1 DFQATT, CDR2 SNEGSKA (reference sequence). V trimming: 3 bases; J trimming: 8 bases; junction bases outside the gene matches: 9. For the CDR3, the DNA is TGCAGTGCTAGTTCCCCGGGGGAGGGTGGGGAGCTGTTTTTT. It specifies CSASSPGEGGELFF.

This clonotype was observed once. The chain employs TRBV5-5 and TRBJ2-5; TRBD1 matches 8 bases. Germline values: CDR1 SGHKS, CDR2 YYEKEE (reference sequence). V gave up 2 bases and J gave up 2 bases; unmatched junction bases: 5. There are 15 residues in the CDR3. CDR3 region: CASSFYRDRQETQYF. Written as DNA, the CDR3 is TGTGCCAGCAGCTTCTACCGGGACAGGCAAGAGACCCAGTACTTC.

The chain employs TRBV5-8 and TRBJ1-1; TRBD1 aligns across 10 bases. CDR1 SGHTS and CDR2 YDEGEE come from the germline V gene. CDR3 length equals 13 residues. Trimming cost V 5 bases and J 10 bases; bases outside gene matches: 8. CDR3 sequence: CASRPTRTGGAFF. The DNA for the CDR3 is TGTGCCAGCAGACCCACGCGGACAGGGGGAGCTTTCTTT.

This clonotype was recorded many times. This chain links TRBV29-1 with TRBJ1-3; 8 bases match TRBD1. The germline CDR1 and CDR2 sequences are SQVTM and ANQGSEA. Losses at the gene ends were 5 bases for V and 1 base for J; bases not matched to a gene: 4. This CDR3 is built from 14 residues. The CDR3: CSVSRDRSGNTIYF. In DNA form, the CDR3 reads TGCAGCGTTAGCCGGGACAGGTCTGGAAACACCATATATTTT.

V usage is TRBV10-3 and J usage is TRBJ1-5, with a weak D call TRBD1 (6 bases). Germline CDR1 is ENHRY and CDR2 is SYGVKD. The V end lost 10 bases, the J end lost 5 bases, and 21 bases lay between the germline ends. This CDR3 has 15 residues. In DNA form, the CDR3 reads TGTGCCAGCAGCCCTACAGGGCGGGGTGATCAGCCCCAGCATTTT. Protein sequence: CASSPTGRGDQPQHF.

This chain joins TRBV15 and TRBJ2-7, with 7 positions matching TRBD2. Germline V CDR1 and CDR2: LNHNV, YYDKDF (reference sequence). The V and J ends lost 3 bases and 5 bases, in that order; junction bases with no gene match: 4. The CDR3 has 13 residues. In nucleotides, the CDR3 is TGTGCCACCAGCAGGGGGGGAGGGAACGAGCAGTACTTC. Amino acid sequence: CATSRGGGNEQYF.

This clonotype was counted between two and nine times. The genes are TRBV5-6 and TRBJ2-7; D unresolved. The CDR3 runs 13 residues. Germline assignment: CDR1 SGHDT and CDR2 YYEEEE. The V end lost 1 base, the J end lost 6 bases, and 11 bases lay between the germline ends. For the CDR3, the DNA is TGTGCCAGCAGCTTGAGTATCCGCGGCGAGCAGTACTTC. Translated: CASSLSIRGEQYF.

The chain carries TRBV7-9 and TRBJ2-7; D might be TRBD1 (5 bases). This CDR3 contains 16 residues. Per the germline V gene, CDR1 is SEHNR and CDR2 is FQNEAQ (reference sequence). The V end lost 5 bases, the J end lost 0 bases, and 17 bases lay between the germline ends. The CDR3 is CASSPRATLYSYEQYF. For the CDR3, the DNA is TGTGCCAGCAGCCCCAGGGCGACCCTTTACTCCTACGAGCAGTACTTC.

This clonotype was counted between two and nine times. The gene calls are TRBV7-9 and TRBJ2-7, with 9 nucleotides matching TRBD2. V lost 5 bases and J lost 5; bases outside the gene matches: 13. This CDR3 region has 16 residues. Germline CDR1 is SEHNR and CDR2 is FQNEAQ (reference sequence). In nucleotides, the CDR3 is TGTGCCAGCAGCCCAAGACCCAATAGCGGGAGCGACGAGCAGTACTTC. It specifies CASSPRPNSGSDEQYF.

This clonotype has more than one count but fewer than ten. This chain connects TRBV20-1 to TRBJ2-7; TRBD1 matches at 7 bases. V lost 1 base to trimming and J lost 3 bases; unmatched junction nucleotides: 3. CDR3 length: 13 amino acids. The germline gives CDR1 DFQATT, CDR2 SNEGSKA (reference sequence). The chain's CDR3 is CSARVRGNYEQYF. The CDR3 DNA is TGCAGTGCTAGAGTCAGGGGGAACTACGAGCAGTACTTC.

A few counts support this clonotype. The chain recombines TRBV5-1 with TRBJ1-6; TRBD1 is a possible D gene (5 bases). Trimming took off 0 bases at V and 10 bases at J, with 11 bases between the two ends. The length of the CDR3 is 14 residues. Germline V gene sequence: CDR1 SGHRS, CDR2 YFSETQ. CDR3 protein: CASSLEGASSPLHF. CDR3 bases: TGCGCCAGCAGCTTGGAAGGGGCTTCGTCACCCCTCCACTTT.

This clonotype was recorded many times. The CDR3 coding sequence is TGCAGCGTTGAAGATCAGCCAGGCTACGAGCAGTACTTC. Its protein product is CSVEDQPGYEQYF. The chain employs TRBV29-1 and TRBJ2-7; D is unclear. This CDR3 has 13 amino acids. Per the germline V gene, CDR1 is SQVTM and CDR2 is ANQGSEA. V was shortened by 0 bases and J by 3 bases, with 9 bases between the two germline ends.

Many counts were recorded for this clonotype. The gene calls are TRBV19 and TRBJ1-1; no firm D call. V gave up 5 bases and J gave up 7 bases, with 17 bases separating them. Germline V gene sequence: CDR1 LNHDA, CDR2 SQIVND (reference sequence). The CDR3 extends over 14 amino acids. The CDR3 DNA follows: TGTGCCAGTAGTGGCTGGCCTGCGGGGAATGAAGCTTTCTTT. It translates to CASSGWPAGNEAFF.

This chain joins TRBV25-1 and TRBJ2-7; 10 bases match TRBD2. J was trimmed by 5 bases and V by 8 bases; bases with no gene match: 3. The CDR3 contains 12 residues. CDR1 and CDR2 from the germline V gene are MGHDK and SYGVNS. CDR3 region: CASGTSVDEQYF. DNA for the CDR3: TGTGCCAGCGGGACTAGCGTAGACGAGCAGTACTTC.

As DNA, the CDR3 is TGCGCCAGCAGCTTGGATTATGCCAGGAGCTCTGGAAACACCATATATTTT. This codes for CASSLDYARSSGNTIYF. This chain uses TRBV5-1 with TRBJ1-3; D ambiguous. Looked up from germline, CDR1 is SGHRS and CDR2 is YFSETQ. The CDR3 runs 17 residues. V gave up 0 bases and J gave up 0 bases, with 13 bases separating them.

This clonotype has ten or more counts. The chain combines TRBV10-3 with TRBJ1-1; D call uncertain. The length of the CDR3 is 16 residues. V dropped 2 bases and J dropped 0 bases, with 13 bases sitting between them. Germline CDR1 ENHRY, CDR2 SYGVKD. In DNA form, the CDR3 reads TGTGCCATCAGTGAGCCGCCCGATAAAATGAACACTGAAGCTTTCTTT. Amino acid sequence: CAISEPPDKMNTEAFF.

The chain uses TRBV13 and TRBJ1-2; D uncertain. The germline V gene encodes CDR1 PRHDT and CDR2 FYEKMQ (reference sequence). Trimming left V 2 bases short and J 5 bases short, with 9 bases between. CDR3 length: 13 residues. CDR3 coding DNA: TGTGCCAGCAGCTTACCGGGAGCTTATGGCTACACCTTC. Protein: CASSLPGAYGYTF.

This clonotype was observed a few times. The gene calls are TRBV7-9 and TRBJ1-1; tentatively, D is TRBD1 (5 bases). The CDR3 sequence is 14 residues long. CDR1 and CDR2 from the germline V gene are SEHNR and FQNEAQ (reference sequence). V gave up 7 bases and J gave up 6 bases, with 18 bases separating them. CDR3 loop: CASKTAEGRSEAFF. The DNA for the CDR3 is TGTGCCAGCAAGACTGCGGAGGGGCGGTCTGAAGCTTTCTTT.